The T cell receptor beta chain described here comes from a study of human T cells and chemical hapten exposure. At the level of the study: Readings were taken at 6 days from patch tests that had applied 0.01% DPC to the upper back.

The study, taken as a whole, reports: Healthy people's immune response may differ from that of the donors, who had alopecia. Following DPC sensitization, TCRs present above 1 in 1000 frequency showed no change.

V was pared by 4 bases and J by 8 bases, with 14 bases between. The CDR3 has 12 amino acids. Germline CDR1 reads DFQATT; CDR2 reads SNEGSKA (reference sequence). Time point: pre-sensitization, week 0. Stated treatment: therapeutic diphenylcyclopropenone sensitization with weekly scalp DPC. Donors were 18 to 70-year-old alopecia patients suitable for DPC. MiXCR, run by TCRdb on the RACE reads, gives a single entry per CDR3 protein. This repertoire shows 300,000 to 450,000 distinct CDR3 sequences, 5.5% found once; its top ten account for under 9.5%. Turning to this clonotype: Antigen specificity is unknown.

The sequence derives from a woman aged 18 to 35 with alopecia areata. Some clones in this sample may be carry-over from other donors' samples. V is TRBV20-1 and J is TRBJ1-2; D not resolved. The input for sequencing was whole blood, taken in connection with sensitization to the hapten diphenylcyclopropenone (DPC). As DNA, the CDR3 is TGCAGTGCTAATTGGGAAGGAAGAGGCTACACCTTC. This translates into CSANWEGRGYTF.